A selection of T cell receptor beta chains follows, all from one sample in a study of T cell responses to AZD1222 COVID-19 vaccine. The data were produced by immunoSEQ multiplex PCR, yet TCRdb's version contains in-frame clones alone and is incomplete. The table records more than 150,000 clones, around 86% of them present only once. The input for sequencing was peripheral blood, taken 28 days after the second AZD1222 dose. These receptors were collected from an adult who received the AZD1222 COVID-19 vaccine. Both conserved end residues are part of each CDR3. The D gene is left open where the match is weak. Only part of the rows carry a size: once, few, many, or a class if the clone is expanded.

TRBV28	.	TRBJ1-2	.	TGTGCCAGCAGCCCACAACAGGGAAGTTACTATGGCTACACCTTC	CASSPQQGSYYGYTF
TRBV3-1/TRBV3-2	TRBD2	TRBJ2-7	.	TGTGCCAGCAGCCAAGATCTTAAGCGGGGTAGCTCCTACGAGCAGTACTTC	CASSQDLKRGSSYEQYF
TRBV11-3	TRBD2	TRBJ2-1	.	TGTGCCAGCAGCCTTAGCGGGAGGGCCGACAATGAGCAGTTCTTC	CASSLSGRADNEQFF
TRBV3-1/TRBV3-2	TRBD2	TRBJ2-2	.	TGTGCCAGCAGCCTTACTAGCGGGGCGAATGGGGAGCTGTTTTTT	CASSLTSGANGELFF
TRBV3-1/TRBV3-2	TRBD1	TRBJ1-5	.	TGTGCCAGCAGCCAAGGCAGGGGGCCCAATCAGCCCCAGCATTTT	CASSQGRGPNQPQHF
TRBV7-3	TRBD2	TRBJ2-1	.	TGTGCCAGCAGCTTACATCGGACTAGCGGGGATGAGCAGTTCTTC	CASSLHRTSGDEQFF
TRBV2	TRBD1	TRBJ2-2	once	TGTGCCAGCAGCAGGACAGGGGTACTCCCCGGGGAGCTGTTTTTT	CASSRTGVLPGELFF
TRBV9	.	TRBJ2-3	.	TGTGCCAGCAGCCCACAGGGTTCTCGGGATACGCAGTATTTT	CASSPQGSRDTQYF
TRBV6-1	TRBD2	TRBJ2-7	.	TGTGCCAGCACCCTAAAGCGGGACGGCTACGAGCAGTACTTC	CASTLKRDGYEQYF
TRBV9	TRBD2	TRBJ2-3	once	TGTGCCAGCAGCGTTTATCCTAGCGGGATTACAGATACGCAGTATTTT	CASSVYPSGITDTQYF
TRBV20-1	.	TRBJ2-7	.	TGCAGTGCTAGTAGCCTAGGGCCTAGGGAGCAGTACTTC	CSASSLGPREQYF
TRBV6-1	TRBD2	TRBJ2-1	.	TGTGCCAGCAGTGAAGGGGGGAGGGGCCGGTACAATGAGCAGTTCTTC	CASSEGGRGRYNEQFF
TRBV18	TRBD1	TRBJ1-6	.	TGTGCCAGCTCACCGGGACAGGGGAATTCACCCCTCCACTTT	CASSPGQGNSPLHF
TRBV25-1	.	TRBJ2-3	.	TGTGCCAGCAGTGTCTTAAGCGGCAGCGGCTACACAGATACGCAGTATTTT	CASSVLSGSGYTDTQYF
TRBV11-2	TRBD1	TRBJ2-5	.	TGTGCCAGCAGCCGGGGACAGAGAGAGACCCAGTACTTC	CASSRGQRETQYF
TRBV18	.	TRBJ1-1	.	TGTGCCAGCTCACTTATCAAAAACACTGAAGCTTTCTTT	CASSLIKNTEAFF
TRBV25-1	.	TRBJ1-1	.	TGTGCCAGCAGTGAAACCGGGACAAGGGGGAGGACCACTGAAGCTTTCTTT	CASSETGTRGRTTEAFF
TRBV5-4	TRBD2	TRBJ2-3	.	TGTGCCAGCACCATAGCGGGAAACACAGATACGCAGTATTTT	CASTIAGNTDTQYF
TRBV5-6	.	TRBJ1-5	.	TGTGCCAGCAGCTTGTGGTACAGAGCAAATCAGCCCCAGCATTTT	CASSLWYRANQPQHF
TRBV27	.	TRBJ2-1	.	TGTGCCAGCATGAACACTGGGTCCTACAATGAGCAGTTCTTC	CASMNTGSYNEQFF
TRBV5-1	TRBD2	TRBJ2-3	once	TGCGCCAGCAGCGTGGGACTAGCGGGAGACACAGATACGCAGTATTTT	CASSVGLAGDTDTQYF
TRBV3-1/TRBV3-2	.	TRBJ2-7	.	TGTGCCAGCAGCCAGGTAGAGGAGCAGTACTTC	CASSQVEEQYF
TRBV5-1	TRBD1	TRBJ2-7	.	TGCGCCAGCAGCTTCCTGACAGGGAATAACTACGAGCAGTACTTC	CASSFLTGNNYEQYF
TRBV6-5	.	TRBJ2-4	.	TGTGCCAGCACTGGCTCCGGAAACATTCAGTACTTC	CASTGSGNIQYF
TRBV6-5	.	TRBJ2-7	.	TGTGCCAGCAGACTCCTGGGGGTTCCCTACGAGCAGTACTTC	CASRLLGVPYEQYF
TRBV19	.	TRBJ1-5	once	TGTGCCAGTAGTATAGGTCAGGGCAATCAGCCCCAGCATTTT	CASSIGQGNQPQHF
TRBV19	TRBD1	TRBJ2-2	.	TGTGCCACCACAAGACAGGGTGTTACCACCGGGGAGCTGTTTTTT	CATTRQGVTTGELFF
TRBV5-1	TRBD1	TRBJ1-4	.	TGCGCCAGCAGCTCCAACAGGGGTACTAATGAAAAACTGTTTTTT	CASSSNRGTNEKLFF
TRBV28	TRBD1	TRBJ1-2	.	TGTGCCAGTACACAACAGGGGGCTTCCTATGGCTACACCTTC	CASTQQGASYGYTF
TRBV5-4	.	TRBJ2-1	.	TGTGCCAGCAGCTCCCTCGGCCAGGGGCACAATGAGCAGTTCTTC	CASSSLGQGHNEQFF
TRBV20-1	.	TRBJ2-5	once	TGCAGTGCTTCTTTAGAGACCCAGTACTTC	CSASLETQYF
TRBV2	.	TRBJ1-3	.	TGTGCCAGCAGGGGGACGGTCAGCTCTGGAAACACCATATATTTT	CASRGTVSSGNTIYF
TRBV18	TRBD2	TRBJ2-7	few	TGTGCCAGCTCACCGACTAGCGGTTACTCCTACGAGCAGTACTTC	CASSPTSGYSYEQYF
TRBV3-1/TRBV3-2	.	TRBJ2-5	.	TGTGCCAGCCATTTTGGAGAGACCCAGTACTTC	CASHFGETQYF
TRBV7-9	.	TRBJ2-2	many	TGTGCCAGCAGCTCGGGAAATTTGGGCACCGGGGAGCTGTTTTTT	CASSSGNLGTGELFF
TRBV19	.	TRBJ2-1	.	TGTGCCAGTAGTCCCCAACAGGGTGGTAATGAGCAGTTCTTC	CASSPQQGGNEQFF
TRBV2	.	TRBJ2-3	.	TGTGCCAGCAGTTACAGGGCGGGGGGCACAGATACGCAGTATTTT	CASSYRAGGTDTQYF
TRBV18	.	TRBJ1-6	.	TGTGCCAGCTCACCCTCAGGGAATTCACCCCTCCACTTT	CASSPSGNSPLHF
TRBV28	.	TRBJ2-1	.	TGTGCCAGCAGCCCAATCGCCTACAATGAGCAGTGGGAGCAGTTCTTC	CASSPIAYNEQWEQFF
TRBV5-4	.	TRBJ2-5	.	TGTGCCAGCAGCTTGGGTCGTCAGCAAGAGACCCAGTACTTC	CASSLGRQQETQYF
TRBV6-5	TRBD2	TRBJ2-7	.	TGTGCCAGCAGCCGGACTAGCGGGAAACACGAGCAGTACTTC	CASSRTSGKHEQYF
TRBV7-3	.	TRBJ2-1	.	TGTGCCAGCAGCTATCAGGGGGGACTAGTCGATGAGCAGTTCTTC	CASSYQGGLVDEQFF
TRBV10-2	.	TRBJ2-1	.	TGCGCCAGCAGTGATGTTGGGGGGGGCGGGGTCTACAATGAGCAGTTCTTC	CASSDVGGGGVYNEQFF
TRBV18	.	TRBJ2-7	.	TGTGCCAGCTCACCTATCGTTAGGGGTTCCTACGAGCAGTACTTC	CASSPIVRGSYEQYF
TRBV5-6	.	TRBJ2-7	.	TGTGCCAGCAGCTTGGTCCCGGGCTCCTACGAGCAGTACTTC	CASSLVPGSYEQYF
TRBV5-1	.	TRBJ1-2	few	TGCGCCAGCAGCTTGGATCCAACACGGGATGGGGGCTACACCTTC	CASSLDPTRDGGYTF
TRBV28	TRBD2	TRBJ2-2	.	TGTGCCAGCAGTTCACCCCAACCGGGACTAGCGGGAGCTAGCGGGGAGCTGTTTTTT	CASSSPQPGLAGASGELFF
TRBV28	.	TRBJ1-5	.	TGTGCCAGCAGTTTAGCAACAGGGATGTTTGGTCAGCCCCAGCATTTT	CASSLATGMFGQPQHF
TRBV9	.	TRBJ2-1	.	TGTGCCAGCAGCGTCGACAGTTCCTACAATGAGCAGTTCTTC	CASSVDSSYNEQFF
TRBV6-4	TRBD1	TRBJ1-2	.	TGTGCCAGCAGTGACTCGGACAGGGGCGGCTATGGCTACACCTTC	CASSDSDRGGYGYTF
TRBV30	TRBD2	TRBJ2-7	.	TGTGCCTGGAGTGTACTGGGATGGACTAGCGGACTCTACGAGCAGTACTTC	CAWSVLGWTSGLYEQYF
TRBV3-1/TRBV3-2	.	TRBJ1-1	.	TGTGCCAGCAGCCAAACATGGGCAGGGAACACTGAAGCTTTCTTT	CASSQTWAGNTEAFF
TRBV4-3	TRBD1	TRBJ2-1	.	TGCGCCAGCAGCCCTTCGGGACAGCTCCACAATGAGCAGTTCTTC	CASSPSGQLHNEQFF
TRBV29-1	.	TRBJ2-1	.	TGCAGCGTCGGTAGAGGCGGGGCTAGCGCCTACAATGAGCAGTTCTTC	CSVGRGGASAYNEQFF